What follows is one T cell receptor (beta chain) and its context. The antigen is not known. The CDR3 extends over 15 amino acids. Germline CDR1 reads SGHRS; CDR2 reads YFSETQ. Deletions cut 4 bases from V and 2 bases from J, with 15 bases between. A single record per CDR3 protein comes from TCRdb applying MiXCR to the 5' RACE reads. This table holds roughly 400,000 distinct CDR3 sequences, roughly 15% found once. The sample originates from a study of T-cell memory formation after mild COVID-19. Points from the study as a whole: Confirmation was lacking for SARS-CoV-2 specificity of second-wave clones that peaked on day 37.

This clonotype was sampled from a man in his late teens or twenties who had mild COVID-19 (a few samples of this study predate the infection). Cell type and time point are not known. This chain links TRBV5-1 with TRBJ1-1; TRBD1 is a possible D gene (5 bases). Material for sequencing was PBMCs or a T cell subset sorted from them (not recorded which). CDR3 bases: TGCGCCAGCAGCAGGGACCCCAGTGGCAACACTGAAGCTTTCTTT. Its protein product is CASSRDPSGNTEAFF.